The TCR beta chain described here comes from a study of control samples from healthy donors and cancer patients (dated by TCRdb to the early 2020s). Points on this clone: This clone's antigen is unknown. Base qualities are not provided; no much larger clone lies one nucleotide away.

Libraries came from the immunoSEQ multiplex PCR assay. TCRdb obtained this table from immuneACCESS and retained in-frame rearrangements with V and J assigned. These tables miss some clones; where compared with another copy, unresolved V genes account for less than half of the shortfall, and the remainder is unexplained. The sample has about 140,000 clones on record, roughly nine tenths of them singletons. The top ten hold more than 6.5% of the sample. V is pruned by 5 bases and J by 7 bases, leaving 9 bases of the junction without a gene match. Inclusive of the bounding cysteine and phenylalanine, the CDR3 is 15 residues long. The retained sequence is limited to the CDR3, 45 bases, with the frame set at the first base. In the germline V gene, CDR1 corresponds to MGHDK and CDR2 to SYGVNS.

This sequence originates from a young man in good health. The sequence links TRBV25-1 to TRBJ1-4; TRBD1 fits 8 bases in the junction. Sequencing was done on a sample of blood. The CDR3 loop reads CASSYQGTGSEKLFF. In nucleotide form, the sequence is TGTGCCAGCAGTTACCAAGGGACAGGAAGTGAAAAACTGTTTTTT.